Each of the 20 T cell receptor beta chains below was sequenced from the same sample in a study of T cell repertoires in cytomegalovirus infection. TCRdb re-analysed the reads in MiXCR, keeping a single row per CDR3 protein. The repertoire consists of some 480,000 distinct CDR3 sequences, with 33% occurring once and the leading ten covering roughly a sixth. Their recognized antigens are unknown. Sequenced here: cultured PBMCs, sampled from culture after CMV antigen stimulation. These receptors came from a human donor in good health (CMV status not recorded). Some clones in this sample may be carry-over from other donors' samples.

The table lists this clonotype with a few counts. This rearrangement joins TRBV12-3 or TRBV12-4 to TRBJ1-6, with D maybe TRBD1 (5 bases). V lost 2 bases to trimming and J lost 9 bases, with 8 bases between them. The CDR3 covers 13 residues. CDR3 sequence: CASSLNGGSPLHF. The DNA for the CDR3 is TGTGCCAGCAGTTTAAACGGGGGTTCACCCCTCCACTTT.

The rearrangement uses TRBV14 and TRBJ2-6; D unresolved. The germline gives CDR1 SGHDN, CDR2 FVKESK. CDR3 length: 18 amino acids. V lost 2 bases and J 0 bases, leaving 14 bases between the germline ends. This CDR3 reads CASSQIFGSYSGANVLTF. CDR3 nucleotides: TGTGCCAGCAGCCAAATCTTTGGAAGTTACTCTGGGGCCAACGTCCTGACTTTC.

V gene TRBV4-1 combines with J gene TRBJ2-3; D possibly matches TRBD1 or TRBD2 (5 bases each). Germline CDR1 MGHRA, CDR2 YSYEKL. V gave up 4 bases and J gave up 10 bases, with 9 bases separating them. The CDR3 is made up of 11 amino acids. CDR3 bases: TGCGCCAGCAGCCTCATGGGGGCGCAGTATTTT. Translation: CASSLMGAQYF.

The rearrangement links TRBV18 to TRBJ2-3; TRBD2 matches at 8 bases. V lost 4 bases to trimming and J lost 10 bases; unmatched junction nucleotides: 4. Germline V lookup: CDR1 KGHSH, CDR2 LQKENI. The CDR3 runs to 12 residues. CDR3 DNA: TGTGCCAGCTCACAGGCAGCGGGGGCGCAGTATTTT. This gives the protein CASSQAAGAQYF.

V and J are TRBV7-9 and TRBJ2-5; no reliable D call. The V end was cut by 1 base, the J end by 2 bases, with 8 bases between. Germline V CDR1 and CDR2: SEHNR, FQNEAQ (reference sequence). CDR3 size: 14 residues. DNA of the CDR3: TGTGCCAGCAGCTTAGTCTCTAAACAAGAGACCCAGTACTTC. This codes for CASSLVSKQETQYF.

The chain employs TRBV27 and TRBJ1-5; maybe TRBD1 (5 bases). V was clipped by 7 bases and J by 2 bases, with 18 bases between them. The length of the CDR3 is 16 residues. Per the germline V gene, CDR1 is MNHEY and CDR2 is SMNVEV (reference sequence). The CDR3 DNA follows: TGTGCCAGCAATTACCAGGGAACTCGTGGCAATCAGCCCCAGCATTTT. The encoded protein is CASNYQGTRGNQPQHF.

V and J are TRBV10-3 and TRBJ2-1; 8 bases align to TRBD2. Germline lookup yields CDR1 ENHRY and CDR2 SYGVKD. The CDR3 loop spans 14 amino acids. The V segment lost 5 bases and the J segment 6 bases; nucleotides outside the gene matches: 6. DNA for the CDR3: TGTGCCATCAGTTTGTCTAGCGGGCTCAATGAGCAGTTCTTC. This codes for CAISLSSGLNEQFF.

The J gene is TRBJ2-7, the V gene TRBV12-3 or TRBV12-4; D might be TRBD1 (6 bases). Deletions cut 5 bases from V and 4 bases from J, with 15 bases between. The CDR3 spans 14 residues. The CDR3 nucleotides read TGTGCCAGCAGTCCTGGGGGCCCGAGGTACGAGCAGTACGTC. It translates to CASSPGGPRYEQYV.

V and J are TRBV7-9 and TRBJ2-3, with a tentative D call TRBD2 (6 bases). The CDR3 is 16 amino acids. V lost 5 bases and J lost 1, with 16 bases in between. Germline loops: CDR1 SEHNR, CDR2 FQNEAQ (reference sequence). CDR3 in amino acids: CASSPPGTPRTDTQYF. DNA for the CDR3: TGTGCCAGCAGCCCGCCCGGGACTCCACGCACAGATACGCAGTATTTT.

This clonotype was seen only a few times. This chain uses TRBV7-2 with TRBJ1-1; D not resolved. Germline V CDR1 and CDR2: SGHTA, FQGNSA. This CDR3 is 14 amino acids long. V lost 1 base and J lost 3, with 9 bases in between. The CDR3 here is CASSLGWGDTEAFF. The CDR3 DNA sequence: TGTGCCAGCAGCTTAGGATGGGGAGACACTGAAGCTTTCTTT.

The genes are TRBV2 and TRBJ2-6; the D is unclear. The CDR3 covers 17 residues. The germline gives CDR1 SNHLY, CDR2 FYNNEI. V lost 2 bases and J 0 bases, leaving 11 bases between the germline ends. DNA of the CDR3: TGTGCCAGCAGTGAAATCCGGGTTTCCTCTGGGGCCAACGTCCTGACTTTC. This sequence encodes CASSEIRVSSGANVLTF.

This clonotype was observed a few times. This chain connects TRBV20-1 to TRBJ2-3; the match to TRBD2 covers 8 bases. Germline lookup yields CDR1 DFQATT and CDR2 SNEGSKA (reference sequence). This CDR3 has 13 residues. The CDR3 loop reads CSLPAGVADTQYF. In nucleotides, the CDR3 is TGCAGCCTCCCAGCGGGAGTGGCAGATACGCAGTATTTT.

The chain combines TRBV7-2 with TRBJ2-2, with 12 bases that match TRBD2. This CDR3 region has 16 residues. Trimming removed 3 bases from V and 7 bases from J; junction bases left unmatched: 6. Germline values: CDR1 SGHTA, CDR2 FQGNSA. The CDR3 nucleotides read TGTGCCAGCAGCTTTAGACTAGCGGGAGCGATCGGGGAGCTGTTTTTT. Translation gives CASSFRLAGAIGELFF.

The chain has TRBV28 and TRBJ1-1; D is ambiguous. The CDR3 extends over 12 amino acids. V dropped 7 bases and J dropped 3 bases, with 9 bases sitting between them. The germline CDR1 and CDR2 sequences are MDHEN and SYDVKM. DNA of the CDR3: TGTGCCAGCAAGACGGTTTACACTGAAGCTTTCTTT. Amino acid sequence: CASKTVYTEAFF.

This clonotype showed up many times. The chain uses TRBV24-1 and TRBJ1-2; a weak D match, TRBD1 (5 bases). Germline CDR1 reads KGHDR; CDR2 reads SFDVKD. V lost 2 bases, J lost 3 bases, and 15 bases lay in between. The CDR3 is 16 amino acids. The CDR3 DNA sequence: TGTGCCACCAGTGATTCCGGGACCGCCGGGCACTATGGCTACACCTTC. It translates to CATSDSGTAGHYGYTF.

V and J are TRBV4-1 and TRBJ1-1, with 8 bases lining up with TRBD1. The CDR3 runs to 15 residues. V was pared by 0 bases and J by 7 bases, with 7 bases of the junction left unmatched. Germline CDR1 reads MGHRA; CDR2 reads YSYEKL. This CDR3 is CASSQEQTGAIEAFF. The CDR3 DNA sequence: TGCGCCAGCAGCCAAGAACAGACAGGGGCAATTGAAGCTTTCTTT.

The V and J genes are TRBV2 and TRBJ1-1; 9 bases are a match to TRBD1. The CDR3 extends over 12 amino acids. J lost 7 bases, V lost 10 bases, and 7 bases had no gene match. The V gene's germline CDR1 is SNHLY and CDR2 FYNNEI. The CDR3 sequence: CATKQGAFEAFF. The CDR3 coding sequence is TGTGCCACCAAACAGGGGGCTTTTGAAGCTTTCTTT.

This clonotype was picked up a small number of times. The gene calls are TRBV4-1 and TRBJ2-7; either TRBD1 or TRBD2 may supply D (5 bases each). From germline, CDR1 is MGHRA and CDR2 YSYEKL. The germline V and J ends were trimmed by 1 base and 5 bases, with 15 bases remaining between them. The CDR3 extends over 15 amino acids. The CDR3 loop is CASSQGGIAVNEQYF. For the CDR3, the DNA is TGCGCCAGCAGCCAAGGGGGGATCGCGGTAAACGAGCAGTACTTC.

The V and J genes are TRBV11-3 and TRBJ1-6; unclear D gene. V lost 5 bases and J lost 9, with 20 bases in between. The CDR3 consists of 16 residues. Looked up from germline, CDR1 is SGHNT and CDR2 is YENEEA. CDR3 loop: CASSPPTGGVLSPLHF. The CDR3 nucleotides read TGTGCCAGCAGCCCGCCGACTGGTGGGGTTCTTTCACCCCTCCACTTT.

This clonotype was seen a few times. The chain couples TRBV7-3 to TRBJ2-1; the D gene is possibly TRBD2 (5 bases). The CDR3 has 18 amino acids. Germline CDR1 is SGHTA and CDR2 is FQGTGA. V was trimmed by 5 bases and J by 0 bases, leaving 20 bases between them. DNA for the CDR3: TGTGCCAGCAGCCTTCTAGGGAGCTCTGGAAGCTCCTACAATGAGCAGTTCTTC. It specifies CASSLLGSSGSSYNEQFF.